This T cell receptor (beta chain) stems from a study of identical twins. This CDR3 has 15 residues. With 4 bases removed from V and 7 bases from J, the gap between germline ends came to 17 bases. The germline gives CDR1 MNHEY, CDR2 SVGEGT. This clonotype was detected ten times or more. Using its own MiXCR run on the 5' RACE reads, TCRdb lists one record per CDR3 protein. This repertoire shows about 520,000 distinct CDR3 sequences, 22% found once; its top ten account for about 0.99%. These data also featured in a second study, about T cells expressing NK-cell markers. That work adds: The sequencing cohort of eight donors included seven HCMV-seropositive individuals and one seronegative individual. Several experiments added an anti-gamma-delta TCR antibody to sort only alpha-beta TCR T cells. Among several donors, these clonotypes also ranked first in the CD3+CD56-NKG2C+ fraction.

Material: CD4+ T cells sorted from blood. The source of this sequence is a woman in her late teens or twenties in good health. The chain joins TRBV6-2 or TRBV6-3 to TRBJ2-1, with D perhaps matching TRBD1 (6 bases). In DNA form, the CDR3 reads TGTGCCAGCAGTTTCCCGCGGAGCAGGGGAAATGAGCAGTTCTTC. Translated: CASSFPRSRGNEQFF.